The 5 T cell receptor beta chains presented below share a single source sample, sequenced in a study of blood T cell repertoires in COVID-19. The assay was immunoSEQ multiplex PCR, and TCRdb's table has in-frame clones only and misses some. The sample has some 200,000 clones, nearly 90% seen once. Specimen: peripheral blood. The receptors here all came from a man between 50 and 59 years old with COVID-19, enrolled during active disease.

The CDR3 reads CASSAGDSNQPQHF. DNA of the CDR3: TGCGCCAGCAGTGCAGGGGATAGCAATCAGCCCCAGCATTTT. The chain employs TRBV5-1 and TRBJ1-5; the D gene is possibly TRBD1 (6 bases). Germline lookup yields CDR1 SGHRS and CDR2 YFSETQ. Trimming pared 5 bases from V and 0 bases from J, leaving 9 bases between. This CDR3 spans 14 amino acids. Based on the CDR3 plus reference TRBV5-1 and TRBJ1-5, the full variable domain is KAGVTQTPRYLIKTRGQQVTLSCSPISGHRSVSWYQQTPGQGLQFLFEYFSETQRNKGNFPGRFSGRQFSNSRSEMNVSTLELGDSALYLCASSAGDSNQPQHFGDGTRLSIL.

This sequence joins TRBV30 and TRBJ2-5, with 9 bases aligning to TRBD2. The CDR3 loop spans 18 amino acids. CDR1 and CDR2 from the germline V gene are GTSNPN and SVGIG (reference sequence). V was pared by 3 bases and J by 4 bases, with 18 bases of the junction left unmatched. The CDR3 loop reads CAWSPPGVAGASRETQYF. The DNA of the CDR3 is TGTGCCTGGAGCCCCCCCGGGGTAGCGGGAGCTAGTAGAGAGACCCAGTACTTC.

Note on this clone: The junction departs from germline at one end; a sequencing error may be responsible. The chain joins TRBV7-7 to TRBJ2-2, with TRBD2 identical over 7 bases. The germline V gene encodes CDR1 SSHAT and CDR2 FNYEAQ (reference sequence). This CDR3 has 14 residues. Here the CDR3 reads CASRAGRNTGELFF. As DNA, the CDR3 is TGTGCTAGCAGAGCGGGGCGAAACACCGGGGAGCTGTTTTTT.

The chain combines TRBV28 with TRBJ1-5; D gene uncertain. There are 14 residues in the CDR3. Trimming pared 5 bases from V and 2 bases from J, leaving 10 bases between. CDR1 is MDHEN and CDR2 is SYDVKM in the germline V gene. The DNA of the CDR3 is TGTGCCAGCAGTCCGGGGTGGGGCAATCAGCCCCAGCATTTT. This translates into CASSPGWGNQPQHF.

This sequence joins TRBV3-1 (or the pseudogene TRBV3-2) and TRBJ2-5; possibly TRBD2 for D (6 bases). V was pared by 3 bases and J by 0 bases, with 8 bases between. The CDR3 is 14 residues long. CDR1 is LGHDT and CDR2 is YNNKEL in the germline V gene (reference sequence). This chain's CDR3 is CASSQASDQETQYF. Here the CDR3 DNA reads TGTGCCAGCAGCCAGGCTAGCGACCAAGAGACCCAGTACTTC.